This T cell receptor (beta chain) was identified during a study of human T cells and chemical hapten exposure. About the study: Small volume differences among pooled libraries mainly caused per-sample TCR yield variation. General observations from the study: The study found that DPC sensitization did not change TCRs above 1 in 1000 frequency.

The CDR3 runs to 13 residues. J gave up 6 bases and V 4 bases, and 4 bases lay outside the gene matches. Germline V gene sequence: CDR1 LGHDT, CDR2 YNNKEL (reference sequence). Attachment of unique molecular identifiers to individual cDNA molecules was performed in the library. One entry per CDR3 protein, called by TCRdb with MiXCR from the RACE reads. The data hold under 45,000 distinct CDR3 sequences, with about 10% observed a single time. The sample's time point: pre-sensitization, week 0. The treatment denotes: therapeutic diphenylcyclopropenone sensitization with weekly scalp DPC. About this clonotype itself: Its antigen is unidentified.

The genes are TRBV3-1 and TRBJ1-2; 8 positions agree with TRBD1. The sample in question was whole blood, obtained in connection with sensitization to the hapten diphenylcyclopropenone (DPC). The sequence derives from a man aged 30 to 39 with alopecia areata. Some clones in this sample may be carry-over from other donors' samples. Here the CDR3 reads CASSRTGTNGYTF. The CDR3 DNA is TGTGCCAGCAGCCGGACAGGGACAAATGGCTACACCTTC.